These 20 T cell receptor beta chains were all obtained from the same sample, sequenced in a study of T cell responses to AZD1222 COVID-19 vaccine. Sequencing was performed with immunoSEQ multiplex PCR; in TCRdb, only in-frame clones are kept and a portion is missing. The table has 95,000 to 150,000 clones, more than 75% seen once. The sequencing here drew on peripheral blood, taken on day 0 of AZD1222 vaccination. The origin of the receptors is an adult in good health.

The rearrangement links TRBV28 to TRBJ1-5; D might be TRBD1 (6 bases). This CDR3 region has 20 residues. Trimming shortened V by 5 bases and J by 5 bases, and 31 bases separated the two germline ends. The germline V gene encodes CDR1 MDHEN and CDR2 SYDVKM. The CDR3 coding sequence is TGTGCCAGCAGTACCCGCTCCATCAGGTCGGGCCAGGGGAGGGATCAGCCCCAGCATTTT. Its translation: CASSTRSIRSGQGRDQPQHF.

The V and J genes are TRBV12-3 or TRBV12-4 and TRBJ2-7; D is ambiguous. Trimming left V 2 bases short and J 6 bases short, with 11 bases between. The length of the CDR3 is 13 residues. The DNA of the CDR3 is TGTGCCAGCAGTTTATCGGTACCTCTCGAGCAGTACTTC. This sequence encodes CASSLSVPLEQYF.

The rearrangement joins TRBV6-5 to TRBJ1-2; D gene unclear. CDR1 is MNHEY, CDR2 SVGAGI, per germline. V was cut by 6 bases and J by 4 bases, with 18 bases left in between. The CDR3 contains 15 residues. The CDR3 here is CASSEVGGPPYGYTF. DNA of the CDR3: TGTGCCAGCAGCGAGGTGGGCGGGCCGCCCTATGGCTACACCTTC.

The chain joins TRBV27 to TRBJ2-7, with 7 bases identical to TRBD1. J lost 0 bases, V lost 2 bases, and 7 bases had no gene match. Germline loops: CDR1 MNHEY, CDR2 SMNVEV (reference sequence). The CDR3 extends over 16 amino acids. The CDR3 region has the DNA TGTGCCAGCAGTTTAGACAGGGTGGGGAGCTCCTACGAGCAGTACTTC. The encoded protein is CASSLDRVGSSYEQYF.

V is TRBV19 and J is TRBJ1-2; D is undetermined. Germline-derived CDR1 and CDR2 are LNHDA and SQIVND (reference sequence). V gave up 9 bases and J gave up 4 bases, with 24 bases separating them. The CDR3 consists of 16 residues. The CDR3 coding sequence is TGTGCCAGCCTAGACACAAACTTAGGGCCTGTCTATGGCTACACCTTC. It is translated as CASLDTNLGPVYGYTF.

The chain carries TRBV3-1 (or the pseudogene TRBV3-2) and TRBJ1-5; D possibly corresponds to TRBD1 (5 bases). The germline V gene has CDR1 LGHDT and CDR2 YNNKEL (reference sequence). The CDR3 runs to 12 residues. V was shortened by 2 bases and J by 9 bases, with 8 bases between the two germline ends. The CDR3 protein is CASSQPGGPQHF. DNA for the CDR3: TGTGCCAGCAGCCAACCCGGGGGGCCCCAGCATTTT.

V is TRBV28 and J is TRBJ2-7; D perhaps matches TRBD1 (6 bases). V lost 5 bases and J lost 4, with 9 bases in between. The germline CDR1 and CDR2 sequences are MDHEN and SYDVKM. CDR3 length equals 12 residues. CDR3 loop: CASSQTGYEQYF. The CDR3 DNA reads TGTGCCAGCAGTCAAACAGGGTACGAGCAGTACTTC.

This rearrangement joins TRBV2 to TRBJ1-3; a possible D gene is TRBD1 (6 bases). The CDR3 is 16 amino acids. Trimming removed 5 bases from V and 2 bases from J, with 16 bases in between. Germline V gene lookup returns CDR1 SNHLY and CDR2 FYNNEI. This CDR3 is CASSSRGRVAGNTIYF. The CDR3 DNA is TGTGCCAGCAGTTCAAGGGGGAGAGTGGCTGGAAACACCATATATTTT.

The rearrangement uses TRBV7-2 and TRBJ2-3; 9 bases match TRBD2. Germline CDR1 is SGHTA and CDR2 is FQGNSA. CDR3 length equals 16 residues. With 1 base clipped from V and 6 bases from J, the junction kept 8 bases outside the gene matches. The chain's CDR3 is CASSLGASGGQDTQYF. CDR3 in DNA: TGTGCCAGCAGCTTAGGTGCCAGCGGGGGGCAGGATACGCAGTATTTT.

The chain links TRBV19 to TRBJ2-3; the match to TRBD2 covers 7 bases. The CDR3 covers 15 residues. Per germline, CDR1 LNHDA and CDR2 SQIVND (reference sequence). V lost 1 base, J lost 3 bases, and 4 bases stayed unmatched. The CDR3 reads CASSIVAGGTDTQYF. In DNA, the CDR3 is TGTGCCAGTAGTATAGTAGCGGGTGGGACAGATACGCAGTATTTT.

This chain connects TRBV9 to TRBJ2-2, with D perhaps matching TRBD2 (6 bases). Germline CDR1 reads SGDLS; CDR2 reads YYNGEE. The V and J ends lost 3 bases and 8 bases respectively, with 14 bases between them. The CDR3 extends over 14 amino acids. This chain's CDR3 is CASSAGTPLGELFF. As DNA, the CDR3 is TGTGCCAGCAGCGCCGGGACTCCACTGGGGGAGCTGTTTTTT.

CDR3 nucleotide sequence: TGTGCCAGCAGTTTAGAGCAGGGGGCTTTCTATAGCAATCAGCCCCAGCATTTT. Translation gives CASSLEQGAFYSNQPQHF. The chain links TRBV28 to TRBJ1-5; TRBD1 aligns across 8 bases. The CDR3 length is 18 residues. J lost 0 bases, V lost 2 bases, and 9 bases had no gene match. Germline V gene data show CDR1 as MDHEN and CDR2 as SYDVKM.

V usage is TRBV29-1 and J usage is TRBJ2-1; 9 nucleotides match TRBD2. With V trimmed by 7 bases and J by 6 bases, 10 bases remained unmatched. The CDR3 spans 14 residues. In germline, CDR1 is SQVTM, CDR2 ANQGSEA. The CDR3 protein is CSGVAGVLSNEQFF. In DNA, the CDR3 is TGCAGCGGGGTAGCGGGAGTTCTTTCCAATGAGCAGTTCTTC.

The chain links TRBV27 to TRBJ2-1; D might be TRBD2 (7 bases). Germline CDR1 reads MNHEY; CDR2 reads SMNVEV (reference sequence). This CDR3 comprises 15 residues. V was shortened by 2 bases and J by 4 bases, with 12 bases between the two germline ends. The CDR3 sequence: CASSLKGGFYNEQFF. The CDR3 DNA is TGTGCCAGCAGTTTAAAGGGGGGGTTTTACAATGAGCAGTTCTTC.

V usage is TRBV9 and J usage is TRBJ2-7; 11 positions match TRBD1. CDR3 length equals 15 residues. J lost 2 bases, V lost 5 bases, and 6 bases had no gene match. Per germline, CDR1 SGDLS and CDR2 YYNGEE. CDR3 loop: CASSLRDRGAYEQYF. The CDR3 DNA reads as TGTGCCAGCAGTTTAAGGGACAGGGGGGCCTACGAGCAGTACTTC.

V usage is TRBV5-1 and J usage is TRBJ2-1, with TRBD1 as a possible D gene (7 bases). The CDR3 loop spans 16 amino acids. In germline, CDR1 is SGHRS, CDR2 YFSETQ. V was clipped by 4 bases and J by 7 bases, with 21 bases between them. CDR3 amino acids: CASSQGDSSRRNEQFF. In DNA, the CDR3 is TGCGCCAGCAGCCAGGGGGACTCCTCGCGTAGAAATGAGCAGTTCTTC. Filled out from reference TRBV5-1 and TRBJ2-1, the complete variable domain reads KAGVTQTPRYLIKTRGQQVTLSCSPISGHRSVSWYQQTPGQGLQFLFEYFSETQRNKGNFPGRFSGRQFSNSRSEMNVSTLELGDSALYLCASSQGDSSRRNEQFFGPGTRLTVL.

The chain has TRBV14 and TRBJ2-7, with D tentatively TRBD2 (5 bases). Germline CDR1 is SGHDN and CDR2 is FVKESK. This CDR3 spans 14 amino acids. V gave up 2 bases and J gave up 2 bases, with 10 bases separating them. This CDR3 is CASSQLGNTYEQYF. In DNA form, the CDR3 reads TGTGCCAGCAGCCAACTCGGGAATACCTACGAGCAGTACTTC. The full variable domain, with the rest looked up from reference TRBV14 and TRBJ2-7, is EAGVTQFPSHSVIEKGQTVTLRCDPISGHDNLYWYRRVMGKEIKFLLHFVKESKQDESGMPNNRFLAERTGGTYSTLKVQPAELEDSGVYFCASSQLGNTYEQYFGPGTRLTVT.

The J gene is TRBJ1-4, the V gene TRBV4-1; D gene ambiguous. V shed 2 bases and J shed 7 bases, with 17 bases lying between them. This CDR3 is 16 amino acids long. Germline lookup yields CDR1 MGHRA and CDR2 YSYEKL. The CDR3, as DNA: TGCGCCAGCAGCCAAACCGGCCTAGGGATAGGTGAAAAACTGTTTTTT. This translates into CASSQTGLGIGEKLFF.

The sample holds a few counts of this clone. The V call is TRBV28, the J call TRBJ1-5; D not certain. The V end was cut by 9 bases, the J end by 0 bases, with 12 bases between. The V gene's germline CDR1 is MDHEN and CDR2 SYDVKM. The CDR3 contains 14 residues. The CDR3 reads CASTGFNSNQPQHF. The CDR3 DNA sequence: TGTGCCAGTACGGGTTTCAATAGCAATCAGCCCCAGCATTTT.

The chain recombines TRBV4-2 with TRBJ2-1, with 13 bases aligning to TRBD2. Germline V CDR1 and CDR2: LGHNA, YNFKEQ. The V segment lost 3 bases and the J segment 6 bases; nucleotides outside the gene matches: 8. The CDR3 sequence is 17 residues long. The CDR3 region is CASSQDGLAGEGNEQFF. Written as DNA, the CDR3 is TGTGCCAGCAGCCAGGACGGACTAGCGGGAGAGGGCAATGAGCAGTTCTTC.